The rows below give T cell receptor beta chains drawn from one sample of a study of T cell responses to AZD1222 COVID-19 vaccine. Generated by immunoSEQ multiplex PCR, the TCRdb table keeps only in-frame clones and is missing some. The sample lists 80,000 to 90,000 clones; about nine tenths were seen once. Material: peripheral blood, obtained on day 0 of AZD1222 vaccination. Source of these receptors: an adult in good health. CDR3s include the opening cysteine and the closing phenylalanine or tryptophan. D genes are given only for firm matches. For some rows the clone size is stated as once, few or many, or as a class when expanded; others skip it.

J: TRBJ2-7; V: TRBV9; size: NA; D: TRBD2; DNA: TGTGCCAGCAGCGAAGGGACTAGCGGGCTTTACGAGCAGTACTTC; CDR3: CASSEGTSGLYEQYF
J: TRBJ2-3; V: TRBV7-2; size: NA; D: TRBD2; DNA: TGTGCCAGCAGCTCCGGGACTAGCGTTAGCACAGATACGCAGTATTTT; CDR3: CASSSGTSVSTDTQYF
J: TRBJ1-2; V: TRBV11-2; size: NA; D: NA; DNA: TGTGCCAGCAGCTTAACAGGCACGAATGACTACACCTTC; CDR3: CASSLTGTNDYTF
J: TRBJ1-4; V: TRBV15; size: NA; D: NA; DNA: TGTGCCACCAGCAGAGATGGGGGGGCGCGCGAAAAACTGTTTTTT; CDR3: CATSRDGGAREKLFF
J: TRBJ1-2; V: TRBV11-2; size: NA; D: NA; DNA: TGTGCCAGCAGCCCGGACAGCCCTTCTAACTATGGCTACACCTTC; CDR3: CASSPDSPSNYGYTF
J: TRBJ2-3; V: TRBV2; size: NA; D: NA; DNA: TGTGCCAGCAATGGCGGCCCCACAGATACGCAGTATTTT; CDR3: CASNGGPTDTQYF
J: TRBJ1-1; V: TRBV7-9; size: NA; D: TRBD1; DNA: TGTGCCAGCAGCCCAGGGACAGGGAAGGGCACTGAAGCTTTCTTT; CDR3: CASSPGTGKGTEAFF
J: TRBJ2-3; V: TRBV28; size: NA; D: NA; DNA: TGTGCCAGCAGACTTAGCACAGATACGCAGTATTTT; CDR3: CASRLSTDTQYF
J: TRBJ2-1; V: TRBV29-1; size: NA; D: NA; DNA: TGCAGCGTTGACGTGGCAACCAATGAGCAGTTCTTC; CDR3: CSVDVATNEQFF
J: TRBJ2-3; V: TRBV6-4; size: NA; D: TRBD2; DNA: TGTGCCAGCAGTTTGCTAGCGGGGAGCACAGATACGCAGTATTTT; CDR3: CASSLLAGSTDTQYF
J: TRBJ1-5; V: TRBV10-2; size: NA; D: NA; DNA: TGCGCCAGCAGGAACCAGGGAAATCAGCCCCAGCATTTT; CDR3: CASRNQGNQPQHF
J: TRBJ1-2; V: TRBV9; size: NA; D: TRBD1; DNA: TGTGCCAGCAGCCTCGACGGGCAGGGGGACTATGGCTACACCTTC; CDR3: CASSLDGQGDYGYTF
J: TRBJ2-3; V: TRBV27; size: NA; D: NA; DNA: TGTGCCAGCAGTTTATCGAGCGGGAGCACAGATACGCAGTATTTT; CDR3: CASSLSSGSTDTQYF
J: TRBJ2-1; V: TRBV3-1/TRBV3-2; size: NA; D: NA; DNA: TGTGCCAGCAGCCAAGTCGGGACCTACGAGCAGTTCTTC; CDR3: CASSQVGTYEQFF
J: TRBJ2-2; V: TRBV27; size: NA; D: NA; DNA: TGTGCCAGCAGCCGTCCCCCCGGGGAGCTGTTTTTT; CDR3: CASSRPPGELFF
J: TRBJ2-7; V: TRBV3-1/TRBV3-2; size: NA; D: NA; DNA: TGTGCCAGCAGCCAAGAAGCTGGCGAGCAGTACTTC; CDR3: CASSQEAGEQYF
J: TRBJ2-1; V: TRBV6-5; size: NA; D: TRBD2; DNA: TGTGCCATTGGGGCGGGAGACGCCTACAATGAGCAGTTCTTC; CDR3: CAIGAGDAYNEQFF
J: TRBJ2-7; V: TRBV5-6; size: few; D: TRBD1; DNA: TGTGCCAGCAGCGGGCCCGGACAGGGGGCTTCCTACGAGCAGTACTTC; CDR3: CASSGPGQGASYEQYF
J: TRBJ1-1; V: TRBV9; size: NA; D: NA; DNA: TGTGCCAGCAGCTGGGGCCAAGAGGGCACTGAAGCTTTCTTT; CDR3: CASSWGQEGTEAFF
J: TRBJ2-3; V: TRBV6-2/TRBV6-3; size: once; D: TRBD2; DNA: TGTGCCAGCAGCCGTAGCGGGGGGGCCTCGGATACGCAGTATTTT; CDR3: CASSRSGGASDTQYF
J: TRBJ1-3; V: TRBV9; size: NA; D: NA; DNA: TGTGCCAGCAGCGTAGACGGGATCTCTGGAAACACCATATATTTT; CDR3: CASSVDGISGNTIYF
J: TRBJ2-5; V: TRBV5-1; size: once; D: NA; DNA: TGCGCCAGCAGCGCCGGAGGAGCGTCGGAGACCCAGTACTTC; CDR3: CASSAGGASETQYF
J: TRBJ2-1; V: TRBV27; size: NA; D: NA; DNA: TGTGCCAGCAGCCCCTCGCCCCCAACCTACAATGAGCAGTTCTTC; CDR3: CASSPSPPTYNEQFF
J: TRBJ2-1; V: TRBV7-2; size: NA; D: TRBD2; DNA: TGTGCCAGCAGCCCCAGAAGCGGGAGGGCCAACAATGAGCAGTTCTTC; CDR3: CASSPRSGRANNEQFF
J: TRBJ2-7; V: TRBV5-1; size: NA; D: TRBD2; DNA: TGCGCCAGCAGCGTGACTAGCGGGAGTTACGAGCAGTACTTC; CDR3: CASSVTSGSYEQYF
J: TRBJ2-7; V: TRBV7-9; size: NA; D: NA; DNA: TGTGCCAGCAGCCCCGGACAGACTGACGAGCAGTACTTC; CDR3: CASSPGQTDEQYF
J: TRBJ2-1; V: TRBV6-2/TRBV6-3; size: NA; D: TRBD1; DNA: TGTGCCAGCAGCGGCCGGGACAGGGAGATCTTC; CDR3: CASSGRDREIF
J: TRBJ1-3; V: TRBV2; size: NA; D: NA; DNA: TGTGCCAGCAGTGGACAGACCTACTCTGGAAACACCATATATTTT; CDR3: CASSGQTYSGNTIYF
J: TRBJ2-3; V: TRBV18; size: NA; D: NA; DNA: TGTGCCAGCTCACCACGGGGCACAGATACGCAGTATTTT; CDR3: CASSPRGTDTQYF
J: TRBJ1-1; V: TRBV11-2; size: NA; D: NA; DNA: TGTGCCAGCAGCTTAGTCTCCTCTCCTAGGGGCGAAGCTTTCTTT; CDR3: CASSLVSSPRGEAFF
J: TRBJ1-5; V: TRBV19; size: NA; D: TRBD1; DNA: TGTGCCAGTAGTACAGACAGGGCCCAGCCCCAGCATTTT; CDR3: CASSTDRAQPQHF
J: TRBJ2-5; V: TRBV18; size: NA; D: TRBD1; DNA: TGTGCCAGCTCACCAAGGGTTGGGGACAGAAAAGAGACCCAGTACTTC; CDR3: CASSPRVGDRKETQYF
J: TRBJ2-3; V: TRBV4-1; size: once; D: NA; DNA: TGCGCCAGCAGCCAAGAACCGGGCCTAAGCACAGATACGCAGTATTTT; CDR3: CASSQEPGLSTDTQYF
J: TRBJ2-1; V: TRBV11-2; size: NA; D: NA; DNA: TGTGCCAGCAGCTCAGGTCGGGGCGATGAGCAGTTCTTC; CDR3: CASSSGRGDEQFF
J: TRBJ2-1; V: TRBV6-2/TRBV6-3; size: NA; D: NA; DNA: TGTGCCAGCAGTTACCTTGGACGGTACAATGAGCAGTTCTTC; CDR3: CASSYLGRYNEQFF
J: TRBJ2-1; V: TRBV27; size: few; D: NA; DNA: TGTGCCAGCCGCGCCGCTAGCGCCTACAATGAGCAGTTCTTC; CDR3: CASRAASAYNEQFF
J: TRBJ2-7; V: TRBV7-9; size: once; D: NA; DNA: TGTGCCAGCAGCTACGGGTCCTCCTACGAGCAGTACTTC; CDR3: CASSYGSSYEQYF
J: TRBJ1-1; V: TRBV6-5; size: NA; D: NA; DNA: TGTGCCAGCAGTTACTCCGGAAGGAGGTCTGGCACTGAAGCTTTCTTT; CDR3: CASSYSGRRSGTEAFF
J: TRBJ2-2; V: TRBV9; size: NA; D: NA; DNA: TGTGCCAGCAGCGCGGGGTCCCGGACAAACACCGGGGAGCTGTTTTTT; CDR3: CASSAGSRTNTGELFF
J: TRBJ1-1; V: TRBV6-1; size: NA; D: NA; DNA: TGTGCCAGCAGTGAAAACCCCGGGGACACTGAAGCTTTCTTT; CDR3: CASSENPGDTEAFF
J: TRBJ2-2; V: TRBV28; size: NA; D: TRBD2; DNA: TGTGCCAGCAGTGTAGCGGGAGTGGGTTCTACCGGGGAGCTGTTTTTT; CDR3: CASSVAGVGSTGELFF
J: TRBJ2-3; V: TRBV30; size: NA; D: TRBD2; DNA: TGTGCCTGGAAGGTTAGCGGGAGAACAGATACGCAGTATTTT; CDR3: CAWKVSGRTDTQYF
J: TRBJ2-5; V: TRBV11-2; size: once; D: NA; DNA: TGTGCCAGCAGGAACTCCGCGGGTGGGGAGACCCAGTACTTC; CDR3: CASRNSAGGETQYF
J: TRBJ1-2; V: TRBV27; size: NA; D: TRBD1; DNA: TGTGCCAGCAGCAACCTGGACAGGGCGGACTATGGCTACACCTTC; CDR3: CASSNLDRADYGYTF
J: TRBJ2-7; V: TRBV6-5; size: NA; D: NA; DNA: TGTGCCAGCAGTTTGAAGACTACCTACGAGCAGTACTTC; CDR3: CASSLKTTYEQYF
J: TRBJ1-2; V: TRBV29-1; size: few; D: NA; DNA: TGCAGCGCCCTAGATGGGGAAGGCTACACCTTC; CDR3: CSALDGEGYTF
J: TRBJ2-1; V: TRBV2; size: NA; D: NA; DNA: TGTGCCAGCATGATCCGGACAGCGTACAATGAGCAGTTCTTC; CDR3: CASMIRTAYNEQFF
J: TRBJ2-5; V: TRBV10-1; size: NA; D: NA; DNA: TGCGCCAGCAGTGAGTCTTTACGAGGGACCCAGTACTTC; CDR3: CASSESLRGTQYF
J: TRBJ1-5; V: TRBV19; size: NA; D: TRBD1; DNA: TGTGCCAGTAGTAAGGACAGGGCAAGCAATCAGCCCCAGCATTTT; CDR3: CASSKDRASNQPQHF
J: TRBJ2-2; V: TRBV7-8; size: NA; D: TRBD2; DNA: TGTGCCAGCAGCCCTAGCGGGAGTCTTACCGGGGAGCTGTTTTTT; CDR3: CASSPSGSLTGELFF